This T cell receptor beta chain emerged from a study of blood T cell repertoires in COVID-19. Study details: PBMCs, B-cell-depleted T cells, or T cells were the source of the cDNA or gDNA that made up the material.

This CDR3 spans 15 amino acids. The germline V gene has CDR1 SNHLY and CDR2 FYNNEI. V was clipped by 7 bases and J by 0 bases, with 14 bases between them. The repertoire was sequenced with immunoSEQ multiplex PCR; TCRdb's copy has only in-frame clones and lacks some. The profile shows some 97,000 clones, about nine tenths of them singletons. This TCR came from a man between 50 and 59 years old with acute or convalescent COVID-19. Sequenced input: peripheral blood. The chain links TRBV2 to TRBJ2-3; possible D gene TRBD1, 6 bases. The DNA for the CDR3 is TGTGCCAGCAAAAGACAGGCTTCAAGCACAGATACGCAGTATTTT. Protein: CASKRQASSTDTQYF.